This is a list of T cell receptor beta chains from one sample in a study of CD8 T cells in ankylosing spondylitis. TCRdb itself ran the 5' RACE reads through MiXCR, one entry per CDR3 protein. The data show over 450,000 distinct CDR3 sequences, 10% to 15% seen once. The sample consisted of blood, either unsorted or a sorted T cell fraction (not recorded which). The receptor source for this set is a male donor with ankylosing spondylitis. CDR3s include the opening cysteine and the closing phenylalanine or tryptophan. The order of the fields is D gene, clone size, V gene, J gene, CDR3 DNA, CDR3 protein. D genes are given only for firm matches. Rows may omit the clone size; those that give it use once, few, many or a size class.

D: -; size: -; V: TRBV20-1; J: TRBJ2-3; DNA: TGCAGTGCTAGAGATTCGGACACCACAGATACGCAGTATTTT; CDR3: CSARDSDTTDTQYF
D: TRBD1; size: few; V: TRBV4-2; J: TRBJ1-1; DNA: TGTGCCAGCAGCCGACTGACAGGGTTCGCTGAAGCTTTCTTT; CDR3: CASSRLTGFAEAFF
D: -; size: few; V: TRBV20-1; J: TRBJ2-1; DNA: TGCAGTGCTAGAGTAGGGAGGGGGGGACGCTACAATGAGCAGTTCTTC; CDR3: CSARVGRGGRYNEQFF
D: TRBD2; size: few; V: TRBV20-1; J: TRBJ2-1; DNA: TGCAGTGCTAGGACTAGCGGGGCCAATGAGCAGTTCTTC; CDR3: CSARTSGANEQFF
D: TRBD2; size: few; V: TRBV2; J: TRBJ2-1; DNA: TGTGCCGGGACTAGCGGCTACTACAATGAGCAGTTCTTC; CDR3: CAGTSGYYNEQFF
D: -; size: -; V: TRBV7-8; J: TRBJ2-7; DNA: TGTGCCAGCAGCTTCTGGTCGAGCTCCTACGAGCAGTACTTC; CDR3: CASSFWSSSYEQYF
D: -; size: -; V: TRBV12-3/TRBV12-4; J: TRBJ1-4; DNA: TGTGCCAGCGCCGCCAATACTAATGAAAAACTGTTTTTT; CDR3: CASAANTNEKLFF
D: TRBD2; size: -; V: TRBV11-2; J: TRBJ2-7; DNA: TGTGCCAGCAGCGACCCAGCGGGAGGAAGGTACGAGCAGTACTTC; CDR3: CASSDPAGGRYEQYF
D: TRBD2; size: few; V: TRBV10-3; J: TRBJ2-5; DNA: TGTGCCATCAGTGTGCGGGAGCGAGAGACCCAGTACTTC; CDR3: CAISVRERETQYF
D: TRBD2; size: once; V: TRBV7-8; J: TRBJ2-1; DNA: TGTGCCAGCAGCCAAGGGCGGCTAGCGGGAGGGCCGGAGAATGAGCAGTTCTTC; CDR3: CASSQGRLAGGPENEQFF
D: -; size: few; V: TRBV7-9; J: TRBJ1-1; DNA: TGTGCCAGCAACGGGGGATCGGCTGAAGCTTTCTTT; CDR3: CASNGGSAEAFF
D: -; size: few; V: TRBV27; J: TRBJ1-5; DNA: TGTGCCAGCAGTTTATCAAACGGTAGCAATCAGCCCCAGCATTTT; CDR3: CASSLSNGSNQPQHF
D: TRBD1; size: -; V: TRBV27; J: TRBJ2-1; DNA: TGTGCCAGCAGTTCCTTGACAGGGAATGAGCAGTTCTTC; CDR3: CASSSLTGNEQFF
D: -; size: -; V: TRBV5-6; J: TRBJ1-5; DNA: TGTGCCAGCAGCCGGGCACGGCCAGGAGGGGATCAGCCCCAGCATTTT; CDR3: CASSRARPGGDQPQHF
D: -; size: -; V: TRBV10-3; J: TRBJ2-1; DNA: TGTGCCATCAGGATCTTTGGGACGACTAATGAGCAGTTCTTC; CDR3: CAIRIFGTTNEQFF
D: -; size: -; V: TRBV2; J: TRBJ2-5; DNA: TGTGCCAGCAGTGTGCAGGGGCATAGGGAGACCCAGTACTTC; CDR3: CASSVQGHRETQYF
D: -; size: few; V: TRBV24-1; J: TRBJ1-5; DNA: TGTGCCACCAGCGCTGCTGGAGGAGGGCGCTCACACAATCAGCCCCAGCATTTT; CDR3: CATSAAGGGRSHNQPQHF
D: TRBD2; size: few; V: TRBV24-1; J: TRBJ2-3; DNA: TGTGCCACCAGTGATCGGCTCAGGACTAGCGGGATAGGGCAGTATTTT; CDR3: CATSDRLRTSGIGQYF
D: -; size: -; V: TRBV25-1; J: TRBJ2-5; DNA: TGTGCCAGCAGTGGCCGACGGGCGGCATCTTGGGAGGAGACCCAGTACTTC; CDR3: CASSGRRAASWEETQYF
D: -; size: -; V: TRBV20-1; J: TRBJ1-2; DNA: TGCAGTGCTAGAGATTGGCAGGGAGACTATGGCTACACCTTC; CDR3: CSARDWQGDYGYTF
D: -; size: -; V: TRBV27; J: TRBJ2-6; DNA: TGTGCCAGCCGCCGGGACACTCCTCTTGGGGCCAACGTCCTGACTTTC; CDR3: CASRRDTPLGANVLTF
D: -; size: -; V: TRBV20-1; J: TRBJ2-1; DNA: TGCAGTGCTAGAGAACCAGGCCGGAAGCGGCAGTTCTTC; CDR3: CSAREPGRKRQFF
D: -; size: few; V: TRBV11-3; J: TRBJ2-1; DNA: TGTGCCAGCAGCCCAAACTCCTACAATGAGCAGTTCTTC; CDR3: CASSPNSYNEQFF
D: -; size: -; V: TRBV12-3/TRBV12-4; J: TRBJ1-3; DNA: TGTGCCAGCAGCCCCGGCAGACAGAGCTCTGGAAACACCATATATTTT; CDR3: CASSPGRQSSGNTIYF
D: TRBD1; size: -; V: TRBV24-1; J: TRBJ1-1; DNA: TGTGCCACCAGTGAACCCCAGGGGGCCGTCTATGAAGCTTTCTTT; CDR3: CATSEPQGAVYEAFF
D: -; size: -; V: TRBV4-2; J: TRBJ2-4; DNA: TGTGCCAGCAGCCAAGAGGCAGGAGCACTAGCCAAAAACATTCAGTACTTC; CDR3: CASSQEAGALAKNIQYF
D: -; size: few; V: TRBV12-3/TRBV12-4; J: TRBJ2-7; DNA: TGTGCCAGCAGTTTATCAGGGGTAAGCGAGCAGTACTTC; CDR3: CASSLSGVSEQYF
D: -; size: few; V: TRBV5-1; J: TRBJ2-2; DNA: TGCGCCAGCTCGATCCTACTAGCCATGAACACCGGGGAGCTGTTTTTT; CDR3: CASSILLAMNTGELFF
D: -; size: many; V: TRBV5-1; J: TRBJ2-1; DNA: TGCGCCAGCAGCTTGCTAGAATCCGATGAGCAGTTCTTC; CDR3: CASSLLESDEQFF
D: TRBD2; size: -; V: TRBV20-1; J: TRBJ2-7; DNA: TGCAGTGCTAGAGTGGGGACTAGCGCTTACGAGCAGTACTTC; CDR3: CSARVGTSAYEQYF
D: -; size: many; V: TRBV9; J: TRBJ1-5; DNA: TGTGCCAGCAGCGTAGCCAGCAATCAGCCCCAGCATTTT; CDR3: CASSVASNQPQHF
D: -; size: once; V: TRBV11-2; J: TRBJ2-7; DNA: TGTGCCAGCAGCTTTGAACTATTCTACGAGCAGTACTTC; CDR3: CASSFELFYEQYF
D: -; size: -; V: TRBV10-3; J: TRBJ2-1; DNA: TGTGCCATCTGTGAAGGGTTTTGCGATGAGCAGTTCTTC; CDR3: CAICEGFCDEQFF
D: -; size: -; V: TRBV9; J: TRBJ2-4; DNA: TGTGCCAGCAGCGTAACCCCTGGAAACATTCAGTACTTC; CDR3: CASSVTPGNIQYF
D: -; size: -; V: TRBV3-1; J: TRBJ1-1; DNA: TGTGCCAGCGCTGCGAACACTGAAGCTTTCTTT; CDR3: CASAANTEAFF
D: -; size: -; V: TRBV28; J: TRBJ1-2; DNA: TGTGCCAGCAGTTTAGGGTGGCGGAACTATGGCTACACCTTC; CDR3: CASSLGWRNYGYTF
D: -; size: -; V: TRBV5-1; J: TRBJ1-1; DNA: TGCGCCAGCAGCTTGGCCCCGGGGACGAACACTGAAGCTTTCTTT; CDR3: CASSLAPGTNTEAFF